The 26 T cell receptor beta chains in this list originate from one sample, sequenced in a study of graft-versus-host responses after intestinal transplantation. Sequenced by immunoSEQ multiplex PCR; TCRdb stores in-frame clones only, minus some. Counted here are tens of thousands of clones, around 90% occurring once; the ten biggest clones make up roughly 2.6%. No antigen is known for these receptors. This sample comprised unstimulated CD8+ T cells sorted from spleen or lymph node cells, obtained before intestinal transplant. Receptors were obtained from a human donor who received an intestinal transplant.

This clone was recorded a few times. The chain carries TRBV7-3 and TRBJ2-1; D not resolved. Germline V gene sequence: CDR1 SGHTA, CDR2 FQGTGA. The CDR3 has 13 residues. Between the trimmed V and J ends, which lost 0 bases and 4 bases, there was a span of 4 bases. The CDR3 here is CASSLTRYNEQFF. CDR3 in DNA: TGTGCCAGCAGCTTAACTCGGTACAATGAGCAGTTCTTC.

The chain uses TRBV6-1 and TRBJ2-7; possible D gene TRBD2, 5 bases. Trimming removed 6 bases from V and 3 bases from J, with 12 bases in between. Germline V gene sequence: CDR1 MNHNS, CDR2 SASEGT. The CDR3 contains 13 residues. CDR3 nucleotides: TGTGCCAGCAGGAGGTCGGGGTTCTACGAGCAGTACTTC. It translates to CASRRSGFYEQYF.

The chain is built from TRBV5-1 and TRBJ2-7, with a weak D call TRBD2 (7 bases). Germline V gives CDR1 SGHRS, CDR2 YFSETQ. The CDR3 has 14 amino acids. V was cut by 2 bases and J by 2 bases, with 11 bases left in between. CDR3: CASSFRGAPYEQYF. The CDR3 DNA sequence: TGCGCCAGCAGCTTCCGGGGGGCCCCCTACGAGCAGTACTTC.

CDR3 amino acids: CASSQESRYTGELFF. CDR3 bases: TGCGCCAGCAGCCAAGAATCGAGGTACACCGGGGAGCTGTTTTTT. This chain links TRBV4-1 with TRBJ2-2; unclear D gene. The CDR3 has 15 amino acids. V lost 0 bases and J 3 bases, leaving 8 bases between the germline ends. Germline V gives CDR1 MGHRA, CDR2 YSYEKL.

The gene calls are TRBV4-1 and TRBJ2-7; tentative D call: TRBD1 (5 bases). CDR3 length: 14 residues. Trimming cost V 4 bases and J 2 bases, with 12 bases left between them. CDR1 is MGHRA, CDR2 YSYEKL, per germline. The CDR3 sequence: CASSLRAETYEQYF. The CDR3, as DNA: TGCGCCAGCAGCCTCAGGGCAGAGACCTACGAGCAGTACTTC.

This rearrangement joins TRBV28 to TRBJ2-7; 10 bases line up with TRBD2. Germline V gene lookup returns CDR1 MDHEN and CDR2 SYDVKM. The CDR3 is 15 amino acids. Germline trimming cut 4 bases from V and 2 bases from J; bases unmatched to any gene: 5. The CDR3 sequence: CASSYHGLAAYEQYF. In DNA form, the CDR3 reads TGTGCCAGCAGTTATCATGGACTAGCGGCCTACGAGCAGTACTTC.

The table lists this clone with a few counts. The chain joins TRBV18 to TRBJ2-7; D unclear. CDR3 length: 12 amino acids. V lost 0 bases, J lost 7 bases, and 7 bases lay in between. Per the germline V gene, CDR1 is KGHSH and CDR2 is LQKENI. The CDR3 DNA is TGTGCCAGCTCACCACCTTCCGGGGAGCAGTACTTC. Translation gives CASSPPSGEQYF.

The chain has TRBV25-1 and TRBJ2-2, with TRBD2 as a possible D gene (6 bases). The V gene's germline CDR1 is MGHDK and CDR2 SYGVNS. Trimming pared 5 bases from V and 8 bases from J, leaving 15 bases between. This CDR3 is built from 14 residues. CDR3 region: CASSSAGSPGELFF. The CDR3 coding sequence is TGTGCCAGCAGTTCTGCCGGGAGCCCGGGGGAGCTGTTTTTT.

CDR3 nucleotides: TGTGCCAGCAGCCTCAGGGGGACCGGGGAGCTGTTTTTT. It specifies CASSLRGTGELFF. The chain combines TRBV11-2 with TRBJ2-2; 7 nucleotides line up with TRBD1. J lost 5 bases, V lost 5 bases, and 2 bases had no gene match. The germline gives CDR1 SGHAT, CDR2 FQNNGV. The CDR3 consists of 13 residues.

This clone was recorded a few times. CDR3: CASSLGQLNQPQHF. The CDR3 nucleotides are TGTGCCAGCAGCTTAGGACAACTCAATCAGCCCCAGCATTTT. V is TRBV7-9 and J is TRBJ1-5; D is undetermined. Trimming shortened V by 1 base and J by 3 bases, and 7 bases separated the two germline ends. The CDR3 runs 14 residues. CDR1 SEHNR and CDR2 FQNEAQ come from the germline V gene (reference sequence).

The rearrangement uses TRBV28 and TRBJ2-7, with a possible D match to TRBD1 (6 bases). The CDR3 runs to 18 residues. Germline assignment: CDR1 MDHEN and CDR2 SYDVKM. Trimming stripped 6 bases from V and 2 bases from J, with 26 bases between. The CDR3 DNA reads TGTGCCAGCAGCTTAAGCTCTTCAATGGGGACAAAAACCTACGAGCAGTACTTC. Encoded protein: CASSLSSSMGTKTYEQYF.

The chain couples TRBV18 to TRBJ1-5; 7 bases agree with TRBD1. The CDR3 is made up of 15 amino acids. Looked up from germline, CDR1 is KGHSH and CDR2 is LQKENI. Unmatched junction bases numbered 11, after V lost 3 bases and J lost 9 bases. The CDR3 sequence is CASSPGDSLPWPQHF. Here the CDR3 DNA reads TGTGCCAGCTCACCTGGGGACAGCCTTCCGTGGCCCCAGCATTTT.

This clone occurred once. The CDR3 loop is CASTAITQGIPYEQYF. CDR3 coding DNA: TGTGCCAGCACCGCAATCACACAGGGAATACCCTACGAGCAGTACTTC. The chain has TRBV11-2 and TRBJ2-7, with a weak D call TRBD1 (6 bases). Germline values: CDR1 SGHAT, CDR2 FQNNGV. The CDR3 has 16 residues. V was cut by 7 bases and J by 2 bases, with 21 bases left in between.

The chain couples TRBV7-9 to TRBJ1-2; TRBD1 might be the D (6 bases). The CDR3 is 15 residues long. The V end lost 3 bases, the J end lost 2 bases, and 13 bases lay between the germline ends. Germline assignment: CDR1 SEHNR and CDR2 FQNEAQ (reference sequence). In nucleotides, the CDR3 is TGTGCCAGCAGCTTGATACAGGGAAAAAACTATGGCTACACCTTC. This sequence encodes CASSLIQGKNYGYTF.

The rearrangement joins TRBV14 to TRBJ1-1, with D tentatively TRBD1 (6 bases). CDR3 length: 13 amino acids. With 5 bases removed from V and 3 bases from J, the gap between germline ends came to 10 bases. The germline V gene encodes CDR1 SGHDN and CDR2 FVKESK. CDR3 sequence: CASSANRDTEAFF. In DNA form, the CDR3 reads TGTGCCAGCAGCGCGAACAGGGACACTGAAGCTTTCTTT.

The chain is built from TRBV29-1 and TRBJ1-1, with 9 bases identical to TRBD1. CDR3 size: 11 residues. V shed 4 bases and J 10 bases; nucleotides not matched to a gene: 4. CDR1 and CDR2 from the germline V gene are SQVTM and ANQGSEA. The DNA of the CDR3 is TGCAGCGTTGGTACGACAGGGGGAGCTTTCTTT. Its translation: CSVGTTGGAFF.

The chain carries TRBV10-2 and TRBJ2-1; TRBD1 might be the D (6 bases). Trimming removed 9 bases from V and 1 base from J, with 13 bases in between. CDR1 and CDR2 (germline): WSHSY, SAAADI. This CDR3 contains 14 residues. DNA of the CDR3: TGCGCCAGTAAACCTACAGGGTCCTACAATGAGCAGTTCTTC. Encoded protein: CASKPTGSYNEQFF.

The gene calls are TRBV27 and TRBJ2-3, with TRBD1 identical over 7 bases. This CDR3 has 16 amino acids. Germline V gene data show CDR1 as MNHEY and CDR2 as SMNVEV (reference sequence). The V segment lost 7 bases and the J segment 1 base; nucleotides outside the gene matches: 11. This CDR3 is CASIPSSGTGTDTQYF. CDR3 DNA sequence: TGTGCCAGCATCCCTTCCTCCGGGACAGGCACAGATACGCAGTATTTT.

J is TRBJ1-4 and V is TRBV5-4, with D possibly being TRBD1 (5 bases). The CDR3 covers 15 residues. CDR1 is SGHNT, CDR2 YYREEE, per germline (reference sequence). V was clipped by 2 bases and J by 3 bases, with 11 bases between them. CDR3 sequence: CASSFRGASNEKLFF. In DNA, the CDR3 is TGTGCCAGCAGCTTCCGTGGGGCATCTAATGAAAAACTGTTTTTT. The entire variable domain, with the rest obtained from reference TRBV5-4 and TRBJ1-4, is as follows: ETGVTQSPTHLIKTRGQQVTLRCSSQSGHNTVSWYQQALGQGPQFIFQYYREEENGRGNFPPRFSGLQFPNYSSELNVNALELDDSALYLCASSFRGASNEKLFFGSGTQLSVL.

The gene calls are TRBV15 and TRBJ1-5; D gene unclear. Between the trimmed V and J ends, which lost 3 bases and 3 bases, there was a span of 9 bases. The CDR3 spans 14 residues. CDR1 and CDR2 (germline): LNHNV, YYDKDF (reference sequence). As DNA, the CDR3 is TGTGCCACCAGCAGTGGGCAGGCCAATCAGCCCCAGCATTTT. Protein sequence: CATSSGQANQPQHF.

The chain links TRBV11-2 to TRBJ2-1; 12 bases are a match to TRBD2. The junction had 5 bases not matched to a gene; V was cut back by 5 bases and J by 6 bases. This CDR3 has 15 residues. Germline V CDR1 and CDR2: SGHAT, FQNNGV. The CDR3 reads CASSRGLAGFNEQFF. CDR3 sequence (DNA): TGTGCCAGCAGCCGGGGACTAGCGGGCTTCAATGAGCAGTTCTTC.

The rearrangement links TRBV7-9 to TRBJ2-7, with D possibly TRBD2 on 6 matching bases. Germline CDR1 and CDR2: SEHNR and FQNEAQ (reference sequence). V was trimmed by 1 base and J by 3 bases, leaving 13 bases between them. The CDR3 has 15 residues. CDR3 in DNA: TGTGCCAGCAGCTTAGAACCAGCGGGTGTCTACGAGCAGTACTTC. It is translated as CASSLEPAGVYEQYF.

The J gene is TRBJ2-7, the V gene TRBV28, with TRBD2 identical over 9 bases. V was clipped by 5 bases and J by 3 bases; unmatched bases: 11. The CDR3 runs 16 residues. Germline V gene lookup returns CDR1 MDHEN and CDR2 SYDVKM. CDR3 nucleotide sequence: TGTGCCAGCAGTCCCCCCGTAGCGGGAGTCTACTACGAGCAGTACTTC. Its translation: CASSPPVAGVYYEQYF.

The rearrangement uses TRBV5-5 and TRBJ2-2, with unresolved D. Deletions cut 2 bases from V and 6 bases from J, with 5 bases between. Per the germline V gene, CDR1 is SGHKS and CDR2 is YYEKEE (reference sequence). This CDR3 region has 12 residues. The CDR3 loop reads CASSFPSGELFF. The CDR3 DNA reads as TGTGCCAGCAGCTTTCCTTCCGGGGAGCTGTTTTTT.

This sequence joins TRBV5-5 and TRBJ2-7, with TRBD2 as a possible D gene (5 bases). Trimming removed 4 bases at V and 3 bases at J, with 5 bases between. CDR3 length: 11 amino acids. Per germline, CDR1 SGHKS and CDR2 YYEKEE (reference sequence). CDR3: CASSRGYEQYF. DNA for the CDR3: TGTGCCAGCAGCCGGGGCTACGAGCAGTACTTC.

The V call is TRBV28, the J call TRBJ2-7; 9 bases agree with TRBD2. J was trimmed by 4 bases and V by 6 bases; bases with no gene match: 7. The CDR3 is 14 residues long. Germline V gene data show CDR1 as MDHEN and CDR2 as SYDVKM. The CDR3 bases are TGTGCCAGCAGGGTAGCGGGAGCTAATTACGAGCAGTACTTC. Translating it yields CASRVAGANYEQYF.